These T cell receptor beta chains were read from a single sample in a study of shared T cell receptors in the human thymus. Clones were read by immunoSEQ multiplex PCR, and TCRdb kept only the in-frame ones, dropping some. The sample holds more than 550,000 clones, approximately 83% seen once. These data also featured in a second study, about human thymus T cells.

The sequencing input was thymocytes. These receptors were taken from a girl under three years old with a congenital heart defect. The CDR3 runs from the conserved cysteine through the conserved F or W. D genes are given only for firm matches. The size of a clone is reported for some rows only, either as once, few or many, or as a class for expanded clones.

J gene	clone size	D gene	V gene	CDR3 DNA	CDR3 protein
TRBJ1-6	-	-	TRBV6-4	TGTGCCAGCAGTGACTCGATAGCGGGGAACAATTGCCTAAGGGGGAATTCACCCCTCCACTTT	CASSDSIAGNNCLRGNSPLHF
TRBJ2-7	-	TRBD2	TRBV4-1	TGCGCCAGCAGCCAAGATAGTCCCCTGAAGGTCGAGCGGGGGTACGACGAGCAGTACTTC	CASSQDSPLKVERGYDEQYF
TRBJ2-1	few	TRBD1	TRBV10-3	TGTGCCATCAGTGAGTCTTGGCAGGGGGAAGGCGAGCAGTTCTTC	CAISESWQGEGEQFF
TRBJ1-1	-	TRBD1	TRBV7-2	TGTGCCAGCAGCCGGGCCGGGACAGGTTTT	CASSRAGTGF
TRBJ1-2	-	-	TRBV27	TGTGCCAGCAGTACAATCAGGGGCGGCTACACCTTC	CASSTIRGGYTF
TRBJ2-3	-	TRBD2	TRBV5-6	TGTGCCAGCAGGAACGGGGGGGCCTTGGATACGCAGTATTTT	CASRNGGALDTQYF
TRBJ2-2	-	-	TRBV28	TGTGCCAGCAGTACCAGGGGGGAGGAGCTGTTTTTT	CASSTRGEELFF
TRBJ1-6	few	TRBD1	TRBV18	TGTGCCAGCTCACCCCGAGCCGACAGGGGAGGCTCACCCCTCCACTTT	CASSPRADRGGSPLHF
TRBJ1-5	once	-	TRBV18	TGTGCCAGCTCACCAGAAAACTGGCGGGGGGGCAATCAGCCCCAGCATTTT	CASSPENWRGGNQPQHF
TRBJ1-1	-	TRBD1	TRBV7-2	TGTGCCAGCAGCTTAGGGGTAGGGGACAGGGGGCTCAGGGGGACTGAAGCTTTCTTT	CASSLGVGDRGLRGTEAFF
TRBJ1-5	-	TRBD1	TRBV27	TGTGCCAGCAGTTCAGGACAGGGGTTTCATCAGCCCCAGCATTTT	CASSSGQGFHQPQHF
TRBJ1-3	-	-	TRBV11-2	TGTGCCAGCAGCTTAGGATCGGGGGGCGCAGGAAACACCATATATTTT	CASSLGSGGAGNTIYF
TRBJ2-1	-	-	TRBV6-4	TGTGCCAGCAGTGACTCGCGAGGGGGCTCCTACAATGAGCAGTTCTTC	CASSDSRGGSYNEQFF
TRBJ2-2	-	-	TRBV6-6	TGTGCCAGCAGTTATACCAGACAGAGGCGGAACGGGGAGCTGTTTTTT	CASSYTRQRRNGELFF
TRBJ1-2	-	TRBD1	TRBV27	TGTGCCAGCAGTCCCTGGGACAGACCTAACTATGGCTACACCTTC	CASSPWDRPNYGYTF
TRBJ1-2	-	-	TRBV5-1	TGCGCCAGCAGCTTGGACGGCCTAGAAAGAGGCTACACCTTC	CASSLDGLERGYTF
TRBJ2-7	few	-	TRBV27	TGTGCCAGCAGTTTAAGCGTGGGCTACGAGCAGTACTTC	CASSLSVGYEQYF
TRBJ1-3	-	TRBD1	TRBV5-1	TGCGCCAGCAGCTTAGGACAGGGCAACACCATATATTTT	CASSLGQGNTIYF
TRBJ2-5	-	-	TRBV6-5	TGTGCCAGCACGATGCAGGTTCAAGAGACCCAGTACTTC	CASTMQVQETQYF
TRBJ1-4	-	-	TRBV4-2	TGTGCCAGCAGCCGTCTTCCCAATTTTTTGTCGCAGGGAACAACTAATGAAAAACTGTTTTTT	CASSRLPNFLSQGTTNEKLFF
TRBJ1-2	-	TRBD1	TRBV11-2	TGTGCCAGCAGCTCCAGGGGGCCGCACTATGGCTACACCTTC	CASSSRGPHYGYTF
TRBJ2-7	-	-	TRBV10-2	TGCGCCAGCAAAACAGGGTCTAGCGAGCAGTACTTC	CASKTGSSEQYF
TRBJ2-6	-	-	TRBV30	TGTGCCTGGAACAACAGGCGACGTCCTTTGAGGTCTGGGGCCAACGTCCTGACTTTC	CAWNNRRRPLRSGANVLTF
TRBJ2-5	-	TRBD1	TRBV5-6	TGTGCCAGCAGCCCTAAATTGGGCGGGTTCAGGGGGCCAGAGACCCAGTACTTC	CASSPKLGGFRGPETQYF
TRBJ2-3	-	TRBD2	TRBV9	TGTGCCAGCAGGCGGACTAGCGGAGCCACAGATACGCAGTATTTT	CASRRTSGATDTQYF
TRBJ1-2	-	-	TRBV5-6	TGTGCCAGCAGCCTAAGTCCGTATTTCAACTATGGCTACACCTTC	CASSLSPYFNYGYTF
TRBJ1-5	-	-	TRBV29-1	TGCAGCGTTTCGACTGATAATCAGCCCCAGCATTTT	CSVSTDNQPQHF
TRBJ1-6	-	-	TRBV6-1	TGTGCCAGCAGTGAAGTGGACAGCTCCTATAATTCACCCCTCCACTTT	CASSEVDSSYNSPLHF
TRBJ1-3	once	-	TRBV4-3	TGCGCCAGCAGCCAAGATCCAAGCGCGGGACGGCAATCTGGAAACACCATATATTTT	CASSQDPSAGRQSGNTIYF
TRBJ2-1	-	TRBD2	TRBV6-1	TGTGCCAGCCGGGAGGCACACAATGAGCAGTTCTTC	CASREAHNEQFF
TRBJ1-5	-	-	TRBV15	TGTGCCACCATCTTAAGGGGGGGGAATAGCAATCAGCCCCAGCATTTT	CATILRGGNSNQPQHF
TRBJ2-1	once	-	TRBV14	TGTGCCAGCAGCCAAGATAGCAAAGTCGGGCAGGGGCATGAGCAGTTCTTC	CASSQDSKVGQGHEQFF
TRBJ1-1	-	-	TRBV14	TGTGCCAGCAGCCAAGATTGGCAGACAGGAGCGAACACTGAAGCTTTCTTT	CASSQDWQTGANTEAFF
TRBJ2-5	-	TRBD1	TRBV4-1	TGCGCCAGCAGCCAAGAACAGGGGGCCAAGGAGACCCAGTACTTC	CASSQEQGAKETQYF
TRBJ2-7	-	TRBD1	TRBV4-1	TGCGCCAGCGCCAGGGAGAGGGGGCGCGACTACGAGCAGTACTTC	CASARERGRDYEQYF
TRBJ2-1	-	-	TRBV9	TGTGCCAGCAGCGTCTGCGGGGCGGGTAACAATGAGCAGTTCTTC	CASSVCGAGNNEQFF